The present TCR beta chain was sequenced within a study of blood T cell repertoires in COVID-19. Overall study: Both acute and convalescent COVID-19 samples were obtained from the United States, Italy and Spain. The cDNA or gDNA used as material had been derived from T cells, B-cell-depleted T cells, or PBMCs.

Authors' analysis steps: Amplification of reference gene primers was used by the study to estimate nucleated cell counts. Only in-frame clones appear in the TCRdb table, and some are missing; sequencing was by immunoSEQ multiplex PCR. V and J calls and clone size follow that table, whereas D and trimming were derived from the DNA. In the table there are 200,000 to 300,000 clones, 88% of which are singletons. The CDR3 covers 13 residues. J was trimmed by 4 bases and V by 7 bases; bases with no gene match: 6. Germline loops: CDR1 LNHDA, CDR2 SQIVND (reference sequence). The sequencing input was peripheral blood. The TCR originated in a man aged 55 to 69 who had recovered from COVID-19. The V call is TRBV19, the J call TRBJ2-5, with 7 bases aligning to TRBD1. CDR3 DNA: TGTGCCAGTACTAGGACAGGAGGAGAGACCCAGTACTTC. It codes for CASTRTGGETQYF. Full variable domain (missing parts from reference TRBV19 and TRBJ2-5): DGGITQSPKYLFRKEGQNVTLSCEQNLNHDAMYWYRQDPGQGLRLIYYSQIVNDFQKGDIAEGYSVSREKKESFPLTVTSAQKNPTAFYLCASTRTGGETQYFGPGTRLLVL.